These 5 T cell receptor beta chains originate from one sample sequenced in a study of shared clonotypes between healthy human individuals. Libraries were prepared by immunoSEQ multiplex PCR; TCRdb keeps only in-frame clonotypes and omits some of them. Of 400,000 to 600,000 clones listed, about three quarters are singletons. The sample consisted of PBMCs. Receptor source: a woman between 35 and 50 years old in good health. Some clones in this sample may be carry-over from other donors' samples.

V usage is TRBV7-8 and J usage is TRBJ2-7, with no clear D. Germline V gene lookup returns CDR1 SGHVS and CDR2 FQNEAQ. V was shortened by 1 base and J by 1 base, with 5 bases between the two germline ends. This CDR3 has 13 amino acids. The CDR3, as DNA: TGTGCCAGCAGCTTAGTGCCATCCTACGAGCAGTACTTC. It encodes CASSLVPSYEQYF.

This clone was recorded a few times. J is TRBJ1-2 and V is TRBV7-9; D may be TRBD1 (5 bases). Between the trimmed V and J ends, which lost 5 bases and 1 base, there was a span of 14 bases. The CDR3 has 15 amino acids. Germline V gene sequence: CDR1 SEHNR, CDR2 FQNEAQ (reference sequence). CDR3 sequence (DNA): TGTGCCAGCAGCGCGCGGGACCGGAGTAACTATGGCTACACCTTC. Translated, it gives CASSARDRSNYGYTF.

V is TRBV29-1 and J is TRBJ1-2; no clear D gene. The CDR3 is made up of 11 amino acids. Looked up from germline, CDR1 is SQVTM and CDR2 is ANQGSEA. The germline V and J ends were trimmed by 4 bases and 3 bases, with 6 bases remaining between them. CDR3 in amino acids: CSVGLDYGYTF. CDR3 coding DNA: TGCAGCGTTGGGTTGGACTATGGCTACACCTTC.

The chain is built from TRBV6-5 and TRBJ2-7; no clear D gene. The germline CDR1 and CDR2 sequences are MNHEY and SVGAGI. Deletions cut 10 bases from V and 4 bases from J, with 20 bases between. The CDR3 is 14 amino acids. DNA for the CDR3: TGTGCCACCTCGACACCGGGTAGGCATTACGAGCAGTACTTC. Translating it yields CATSTPGRHYEQYF.

This clone has a single count. J is TRBJ2-1 and V is TRBV7-2; the D is unclear. V dropped 1 base and J dropped 6 bases, with 10 bases sitting between them. The CDR3 contains 14 residues. Germline V gene lookup returns CDR1 SGHTA and CDR2 FQGNSA. DNA of the CDR3: TGTGCCAGCAGCTTAGATCGGCGGACCAATGAGCAGTTCTTC. Translated, it gives CASSLDRRTNEQFF. The whole variable domain, filled in from reference TRBV7-2 and TRBJ2-1, reads GAGVSQSPSNKVTEKGKDVELRCDPISGHTALYWYRQSLGQGLEFLIYFQGNSAPDKSGLPSDRFSAERTGGSVSTLTIQRTQQEDSAVYLCASSLDRRTNEQFFGPGTRLTVL.